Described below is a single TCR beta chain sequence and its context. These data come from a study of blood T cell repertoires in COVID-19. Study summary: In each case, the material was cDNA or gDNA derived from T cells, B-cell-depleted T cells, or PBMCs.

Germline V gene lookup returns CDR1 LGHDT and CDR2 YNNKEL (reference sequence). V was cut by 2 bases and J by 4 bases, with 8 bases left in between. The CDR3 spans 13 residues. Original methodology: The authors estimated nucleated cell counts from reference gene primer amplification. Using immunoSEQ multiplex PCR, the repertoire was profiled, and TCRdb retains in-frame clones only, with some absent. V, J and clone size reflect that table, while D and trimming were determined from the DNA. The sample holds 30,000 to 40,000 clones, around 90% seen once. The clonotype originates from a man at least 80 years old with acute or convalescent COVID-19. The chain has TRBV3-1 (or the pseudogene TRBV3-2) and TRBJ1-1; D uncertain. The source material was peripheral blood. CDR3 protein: CASSQIEVTEAFF. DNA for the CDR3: TGTGCCAGCAGCCAAATTGAGGTCACTGAAGCTTTCTTT.